A single sample is the source of the 20 T cell receptor beta chains below, sequenced in a study of blood T cell repertoires in COVID-19. The table came from immunoSEQ multiplex PCR; TCRdb's copy has only in-frame clones and leaves some out. This table holds about 240,000 clones, about 81% found once. The sequenced material came from peripheral blood. These receptor sequences come from a woman aged 55-69 years with active or convalescent COVID-19.

A single count supports this clone. The chain couples TRBV6-2 or TRBV6-3 to TRBJ2-5; 9 bases agree with TRBD1. The CDR3 consists of 15 residues. Losses at the gene ends were 2 bases for V and 4 bases for J; bases not matched to a gene: 5. CDR1 is MNHEY and CDR2 is SVGEGT in the germline V gene. The CDR3: CASSYPQGAGETQYF. In DNA, the CDR3 is TGTGCCAGCAGTTACCCACAGGGGGCTGGAGAGACCCAGTACTTC.

The rearrangement links TRBV3-1 (or the pseudogene TRBV3-2) to TRBJ2-7, with 7 bases fitting TRBD2. Per the germline V gene, CDR1 is LGHDT and CDR2 is YNNKEL (reference sequence). J gave up 7 bases and V 4 bases, and 13 bases lay outside the gene matches. The length of the CDR3 is 15 residues. For the CDR3, the DNA is TGTGCCAGCAGCCCCCAGGGCGGGGGAGCAAGGGAGCAGTACTTC. It is translated as CASSPQGGGAREQYF.

The V call is TRBV7-8, the J call TRBJ2-3, with 12 bases matching TRBD2. V dropped 5 bases and J dropped 2; count of bases not matched to a gene: 8. Germline CDR1 and CDR2: SGHVS and FQNEAQ. This CDR3 spans 17 amino acids. The CDR3 bases are TGTGCCAGCAGCGGCCGACTAGCGGGGGACCCCACAGATACGCAGTATTTT. Its protein is CASSGRLAGDPTDTQYF.

This clone appeared a few times. The V call is TRBV6-1, the J call TRBJ1-2; TRBD1 is a possible D gene (6 bases). The germline gives CDR1 MNHNS, CDR2 SASEGT. Deletions cut 1 base from V and 4 bases from J, with 19 bases between. The CDR3 runs 17 residues. The CDR3 loop reads CASSEEETGRASYGYTF. For the CDR3, the DNA is TGTGCCAGCAGTGAAGAGGAAACAGGGAGGGCGAGCTATGGCTACACCTTC.

This clone was detected once. The V call is TRBV9, the J call TRBJ1-6; 9 positions agree with TRBD1. The CDR3 is 15 residues long. Per germline, CDR1 SGDLS and CDR2 YYNGEE. V shed 2 bases, J shed 9 bases, and the junction held 6 bases outside the gene matches. The CDR3 bases are TGTGCCAGCAGCGTCACAGGGGGCACGGGTTCACCCCTCCACTTT. It yields the protein CASSVTGGTGSPLHF.

V gene TRBV5-4 combines with J gene TRBJ2-5, with TRBD1 matching 8 bases. The CDR3 runs 13 residues. In germline, CDR1 is SGHNT, CDR2 YYREEE (reference sequence). V lost 4 bases, J lost 5 bases, and 4 bases stayed unmatched. CDR3 sequence reads: CASSPGQGETQYF. CDR3 DNA: TGTGCCAGCAGCCCCGGACAGGGTGAGACCCAGTACTTC.

This chain joins TRBV9 and TRBJ2-7, with D tentatively TRBD2 (6 bases). This CDR3 has 17 amino acids. V was shortened by 3 bases and J by 6 bases, with 25 bases between the two germline ends. The germline gives CDR1 SGDLS, CDR2 YYNGEE. The CDR3, as DNA: TGTGCCAGCAGCGGGGGTTCCTTCTCATCTAGCGTGGGCGAGCAGTACTTC. Its translation is CASSGGSFSSSVGEQYF.

The gene calls are TRBV11-2 and TRBJ1-2; D gene unclear. The CDR3 runs 15 residues. Germline V gene data show CDR1 as SGHAT and CDR2 as FQNNGV. Between the trimmed V and J ends, which lost 0 bases and 3 bases, there was a span of 11 bases. CDR3 DNA sequence: TGTGCCAGCAGCTTAGATTGGGGAGCTGACTATGGCTACACCTTC. Its protein is CASSLDWGADYGYTF.

The CDR3 DNA is TGTGCCAGCAGCTTAAGGGGGACAGGCGGGGAGACCCAGTACTTC. As protein: CASSLRGTGGETQYF. The chain joins TRBV11-3 to TRBJ2-5; TRBD1 matches at 8 bases. CDR3 length equals 15 residues. The germline CDR1 and CDR2 sequences are SGHNT and YENEEA. V dropped 2 bases and J dropped 5; count of bases not matched to a gene: 7. Based on the CDR3 plus reference TRBV11-3 and TRBJ2-5, the full variable domain is EAGVVQSPRYKIIEKKQPVAFWCNPISGHNTLYWYLQNLGQGPELLIRYENEEAVDDSQLPKDRFSAERLKGVDSTLKIQPAELGDSAVYLCASSLRGTGGETQYFGPGTRLLVL.

The rearrangement uses TRBV7-6 and TRBJ2-5; 9 nucleotides line up with TRBD1. Germline CDR1 reads SGHVS; CDR2 reads FNYEAQ. There are 15 residues in the CDR3. Trimming removed 5 bases from V and 1 base from J; junction bases left unmatched: 5. CDR3 nucleotide sequence: TGTGCCAGCAGCCGACAGACAGGGGGCCAAGAGACCCAGTACTTC. Translation gives CASSRQTGGQETQYF.

This chain links TRBV6-1 with TRBJ1-2; TRBD1 matches 10 bases. V lost 3 bases and J lost 8; bases outside the gene matches: 18. Germline loops: CDR1 MNHNS, CDR2 SASEGT. This CDR3 is built from 18 residues. In nucleotides, the CDR3 is TGTGCCAGCAGTGAGTGGGACAGGGGCTTAAGATCCGTGGGCGGCTACACCTTC. Residues: CASSEWDRGLRSVGGYTF.

The chain recombines TRBV10-2 with TRBJ1-1; D possibly corresponds to TRBD1 (6 bases). With 1 base removed from V and 1 base from J, the gap between germline ends came to 13 bases. The CDR3 consists of 16 residues. Per the germline V gene, CDR1 is WSHSY and CDR2 is SAAADI. The CDR3 region is CASSEWGGQTNTEAFF. The DNA for the CDR3 is TGCGCCAGCAGTGAGTGGGGTGGACAGACGAACACTGAAGCTTTCTTT.

This clone came up a few times. V is TRBV7-2 and J is TRBJ1-5; D ambiguous. Germline assignment: CDR1 SGHTA and CDR2 FQGNSA. This CDR3 contains 15 residues. V was cut by 2 bases and J by 0 bases, with 8 bases left in between. DNA of the CDR3: TGTGCCAGCAGCTTAACTATATATAGCAATCAGCCCCAGCATTTT. Protein sequence: CASSLTIYSNQPQHF.

CDR3 sequence reads: CASSLATGWNTEAFF. As DNA, the CDR3 is TGCGCCAGCAGCTTGGCAACAGGGTGGAACACTGAAGCTTTCTTT. V is TRBV5-1 and J is TRBJ1-1; D is possibly TRBD1 (6 bases). Germline lookup yields CDR1 SGHRS and CDR2 YFSETQ. The V and J ends lost 0 bases and 1 base respectively, with 10 bases between them. The CDR3 totals 15 residues.

V is TRBV19 and J is TRBJ1-2, with a weak D call TRBD1 (6 bases). V lost 5 bases, J lost 3 bases, and 19 bases lay in between. This CDR3 is 16 amino acids long. CDR1 and CDR2 (germline): LNHDA, SQIVND (reference sequence). The CDR3 bases are TGTGCCAGTAGTGGACCGAAATCCCAGGGGCACTATGGCTACACCTTC. Residues: CASSGPKSQGHYGYTF.

The chain employs TRBV5-1 and TRBJ2-3, with 8 bases identical to TRBD2. Germline V gene sequence: CDR1 SGHRS, CDR2 YFSETQ. This CDR3 contains 15 residues. After removal of 0 bases from V and 3 bases from J, the junction contained 3 bases not matched to a gene. CDR3 region: CASSLAGGLTDTQYF. The DNA for the CDR3 is TGCGCCAGCAGCTTGGCGGGGGGGCTTACAGATACGCAGTATTTT. The full variable domain, in which reference TRBV5-1 and TRBJ2-3 provide the parts outside the CDR3, is KAGVTQTPRYLIKTRGQQVTLSCSPISGHRSVSWYQQTPGQGLQFLFEYFSETQRNKGNFPGRFSGRQFSNSRSEMNVSTLELGDSALYLCASSLAGGLTDTQYFGPGTRLTVL.

Comments on this clone: Additional DNA sequences in this sample encode the identical CDR3. The chain is built from TRBV5-4 and TRBJ1-5; D ambiguous. CDR3 size: 14 residues. Trimming pared 4 bases from V and 2 bases from J, leaving 10 bases between. Germline values: CDR1 SGHNT, CDR2 YYREEE (reference sequence). CDR3 nucleotide sequence: TGTGCCAGCAGCCTGGGTGGAGGCAATCAGCCCCAGCATTTT. Translating gives CASSLGGGNQPQHF.

The chain recombines TRBV5-4 with TRBJ2-7; possibly TRBD2 for D (6 bases). Trimming pared 0 bases from V and 1 base from J, leaving 11 bases between. The CDR3 is made up of 15 amino acids. Germline V gene data show CDR1 as SGHNT and CDR2 as YYREEE (reference sequence). CDR3 nucleotides: TGTGCCAGCAGCTTGGTGGAGGGTCCTTCCTACGAGCAGTACTTC. It encodes CASSLVEGPSYEQYF.

This chain uses TRBV10-3 with TRBJ2-3; D ambiguous. This CDR3 comprises 14 residues. Germline CDR1 reads ENHRY; CDR2 reads SYGVKD. Trimming removed 3 bases at V and 2 bases at J, with 9 bases between. The CDR3 DNA reads TGTGCCATCAGTGAAGGAGCCTTCACAGATACGCAGTATTTT. Encoded protein: CAISEGAFTDTQYF.

The J gene is TRBJ2-5, the V gene TRBV19, with D possibly TRBD2 on 6 matching bases. The V end lost 6 bases, the J end lost 5 bases, and 22 bases lay between the germline ends. CDR3 length: 16 residues. Germline V lookup: CDR1 LNHDA, CDR2 SQIVND (reference sequence). The chain's CDR3 is CASSLQPSRRGETQYF. As DNA, the CDR3 is TGTGCCAGTAGCCTCCAACCCTCTCGACGGGGGGAGACCCAGTACTTC.